This entry is about one TCR beta chain. The CDR3 covers 13 residues. Germline V gives CDR1 SQVTM, CDR2 ANQGSEA. V lost 4 bases and J lost 7; bases outside the gene matches: 5. This entry is derived from a study of blood T cell repertoires in COVID-19. Study summary: Italy, Spain and the United States were the sources of the convalescent and acute COVID-19 samples.

Measured with immunoSEQ multiplex PCR; TCRdb has only the in-frame clones, and not every one. The sample has 72,000 or so clones; roughly nine tenths are singletons. The specimen was peripheral blood. This TCR derives from a woman aged 60-75 years with acute or convalescent COVID-19. The chain links TRBV29-1 to TRBJ2-3; 10 bases map to TRBD2. CDR3 loop: CSVGLAGGYTQYF. DNA of the CDR3: TGCAGCGTTGGACTAGCGGGTGGATATACGCAGTATTTT.